The rows below give T cell receptor beta chains drawn from one sample of a study of T cells in Graves' hyperthyroidism and ophthalmopathy. TCRdb re-called the multiplex PCR reads with MiXCR, one entry per CDR3 protein. This sample has more than 600,000 distinct CDR3 sequences, with over 15% found just once. The sample consisted of blood. These receptors all stem from a man aged 18 to 35 with Graves' hyperthyroidism. CDR3s leave out the opening cysteine and the closing phenylalanine or tryptophan. The order of the fields is CDR3 length, V gene, J gene, D gene, CDR3 protein. A D gene is named only where the DNA matches it firmly.

>16|TRBV5-1|TRBJ2-1|.
ASSLAFSERVHRNEQF
>16|TRBV18|TRBJ1-3|.
ASSPQFDVAVSGNTIY
>10|TRBV2|TRBJ1-2|TRBD1
ASNGQEHGYT
>13|TRBV11-2|TRBJ2-7|TRBD1
ASSWSRTGGHEQY
>14|TRBV5-4|TRBJ2-3|TRBD2
ASSLGLAGIKDTQY
>14|TRBV4-1|TRBJ2-6|.
ASSDQKSSGANVLT
>11|TRBV12-3/TRBV12-4|TRBJ1-1|.
ASSFSGSTEAF
>11|TRBV7-2|TRBJ1-4|.
ASRKVANEKLF
>13|TRBV30|TRBJ1-4|.
AWSRTAGPNEKLF
>14|TRBV19|TRBJ1-5|.
ASSIGAPQGNQPQH
>13|TRBV4-2|TRBJ2-1|TRBD2
ASSQASGRRDEQF
>11|TRBV20-1|TRBJ2-1|.
SAGRDSYNEQF
>11|TRBV27|TRBJ1-6|.
ASSWLMDSPLH
>13|TRBV28|TRBJ2-7|TRBD2
ASSLAHGTRYEQY
>9|TRBV20-1|TRBJ2-7|.
SARDSRKQY
>16|TRBV28|TRBJ1-5|TRBD1
ASSPRLRRTGKNQPQH
>14|TRBV19|TRBJ2-3|.
ASSIGAGSSTDTQY
>13|TRBV18|TRBJ2-7|TRBD2
ASSPTGEGSYEQY
>12|TRBV15|TRBJ2-1|.
ATREGGVGNEQF
>14|TRBV10-3|TRBJ2-5|TRBD2
AISEPRLAGEETQY
>11|TRBV19|TRBJ2-2|TRBD2
ASSVGTTRELF
>9|TRBV20-1|TRBJ2-7|.
SATRESEQY
>13|TRBV18|TRBJ2-7|TRBD1
ASSPKDRGHNEQY
>12|TRBV15|TRBJ2-7|.
ATSRAGLYLEQY
>14|TRBV2|TRBJ2-7|.
ASSEPGGRRSHEQY
>12|TRBV12-3/TRBV12-4|TRBJ2-1|TRBD2
ASTDRTSSNEQF
>10|TRBV29-1|TRBJ2-5|.
SVALNGETQY
>14|TRBV7-9|TRBJ2-5|TRBD1
ASSWTGTGYGETQY
>14|TRBV6-9|TRBJ2-3|TRBD2
ASSYLTSGGTDTQY
>14|TRBV2|TRBJ2-3|TRBD2
ASSEALLAGRDTQY
>13|TRBV24-1|TRBJ2-5|TRBD1
ATSRDRAWEETQY
>14|TRBV28|TRBJ1-5|.
ASSVRATFSNQPQH
>16|TRBV19|TRBJ2-7|TRBD2
ASSITHGLAGLSYEQY
>11|TRBV12-3/TRBV12-4|TRBJ2-1|.
ASRGDLHNEQF
>13|TRBV3-1|TRBJ2-1|TRBD2
ASSQGLAVSHEQF
>13|TRBV12-3/TRBV12-4|TRBJ1-6|.
ASSLSQGGNSPLH
>13|TRBV14|TRBJ1-2|.
ASSQALSEIYGYT
>13|TRBV20-1|TRBJ2-7|.
SAREVNRAPYEQY
>14|TRBV2|TRBJ1-1|.
ASRLEGGRENTEAF
>13|TRBV6-2/TRBV6-3|TRBJ2-7|TRBD2
ASSLAASGTYEQY
>17|TRBV11-2|TRBJ2-4|.
ASSLDTGWGPVDKNIQY
>12|TRBV20-1|TRBJ1-6|.
SAYIRDGDSPLH
>15|TRBV12-3/TRBV12-4|TRBJ1-1|.
ASSLGGATVFGTEAF
>14|TRBV4-3|TRBJ2-4|.
ASSQAGWSGKNIQY
>14|TRBV3-1|TRBJ2-5|TRBD2
ASSPRGTSKAETQY
>13|TRBV7-2|TRBJ2-7|TRBD1
ASSASGTAPYEQY
>10|TRBV28|TRBJ1-2|.
ASSFEDHGYT
>14|TRBV30|TRBJ1-2|.
AWSVRNMVTAGGYT
>14|TRBV11-3|TRBJ2-1|.
ASSPGVGSSYNEQF
>12|TRBV2|TRBJ2-7|.
ASSQAEGAHEQY
>12|TRBV6-4|TRBJ1-1|.
ASSDGGENTEAF
>15|TRBV7-2|TRBJ2-3|TRBD2
ASSRRASGSRTDTQY
>15|TRBV19|TRBJ2-5|TRBD2
ASTGTSGRGTGETQY
>13|TRBV6-2/TRBV6-3|TRBJ1-2|TRBD1
ASSNPGQGYYGYT
>12|TRBV2|TRBJ1-2|TRBD1
ASGKRTGGSGYT
>11|TRBV12-3/TRBV12-4|TRBJ2-7|.
ASSLRGKDEQY
>16|TRBV14|TRBJ1-1|TRBD1
ASSGRTGVFLFSSEAF
>12|TRBV24-1|TRBJ2-7|.
ATSEGGGTYEQY
>13|TRBV29-1|TRBJ1-5|.
SALGGFDSNQPQH
>12|TRBV11-2|TRBJ2-7|.
ASSPGTLSYEQY